This T cell receptor beta chain derives from a study of blood T cell repertoires in COVID-19 (dated by TCRdb to 2018 to 2021). In the study overall: Samples covering the acute and convalescent phases of COVID-19 were provided by collaborators in the United States, Italy and Spain. The samples were drawn from two sources: the first 160 participants of the ongoing ImmuneRACE study, and 1,000 to 1,500 subjects contributed by 6 global collaborators. A de-identified subject ID, COVID-19 status, age in years and sex were almost always included in the sample metadata. The repertoires were released in a freely available public database intended as a resource for research on the immune response to SARS-CoV-2. The dataset comprised deeply sampled blood TCRbeta repertoires from subjects exposed to, actively infected with, or recovered from COVID-19. The prospective study material was composed of cDNA or gDNA derived from T cells, B-cell-depleted T cells, or PBMCs. Where available, HLA class I and class II types were obtained from metadata supplied by the sample provider rather than from assay-based typing. The research as a whole found: How much clinical and demographic metadata was included differed by source and by participant, and the metadata was provided uncurated.

TCRbeta CDR3 regions were amplified from genomic DNA using the immunoSEQ Assay, a bias-controlled multiplex PCR. Turning to the authors' computational methods: Within the assay, amplification of reference gene primers was used to estimate how many nucleated cells each sample contained. To quantify the absolute abundance of each unique TCRbeta CDR3 rearrangement, sequence reads were collapsed and filtered. For each sample, productive Simpson clonality was calculated by taking the square root of Simpson's diversity index across productive rearrangements. As stored in TCRdb, this immuneACCESS dataset retains in-frame rearrangements with V and J assigned. A fraction of the clones does not appear; measured against another copy, unresolved V genes explain less than half of the discrepancy, and the remainder lacks a known reason. V and J calls and clone size are those listed in that table; D and trimming were worked out from the DNA. The table for this sample lists roughly 180,000 clones; about 80% of them were counted only once. The biggest ten clones account for about 11% of the sample.

Participants in the prospective study were enrolled through a virtual design, were aged about 18 to 90 years, and lived in roughly 24 United States geographic areas. In the prospective study, cohorts were assigned on the basis of participant-reported clinical history obtained from a screening survey and a study questionnaire. For ImmuneRACE Cohort 3, a participant was defined as recovered based on two consecutive negative NP/OP PCR tests, clearance by a healthcare professional, or resolution of symptoms. Each participant in the prospective study had whole blood, serum and a nasopharyngeal or oropharyngeal swab collected by mobile phlebotomists. Additional blood draws and questionnaires over an approximately 2-month period could optionally be provided by prospective study participants. Before DNA extraction, prospective study blood samples were shipped either frozen or at room temperature. Remarks on this clone: There is no known antigen for this receptor. Base-call qualities are not available, and no considerably larger clone is one nucleotide away.

From the cysteine up to the phenylalanine, the CDR3 has a length of 14 residues. Here the CDR3 DNA is all that survives: 42 bases in frame from base 1. Relative to germline, V is missing 2 bases and J is missing 5 bases, with 2 bases of the junction outside any gene match. According to the germline V gene (reference sequence), CDR1 reads SEHNR and CDR2 reads FQNEAQ. The specimen was PBMCs or T cells enriched from blood (not recorded which). The receptor's source is a man in his fifties who had recovered from COVID-19. The chain is assembled from TRBV7-9 and TRBJ2-5, and 10 junctional nucleotides match TRBD2. The DNA sequence follows: TGTGCCAGCAGCTTAATAGCGGGAGGCGAGACCCAGTACTTC. Translated, this gives CASSLIAGGETQYF. Reference TRBV7-9 and TRBJ2-5 genes cover what lies past the CDR3, so the full variable domain is DTGVSQNPRHKITKRGQNVTFRCDPISEHNRLYWYRQTLGQGPEFLTYFQNEAQLEKSRLLSDRFSAERPKGSFSTLEIQRTEQGDSAMYLCASSLIAGGETQYFGPGTRLLVL.